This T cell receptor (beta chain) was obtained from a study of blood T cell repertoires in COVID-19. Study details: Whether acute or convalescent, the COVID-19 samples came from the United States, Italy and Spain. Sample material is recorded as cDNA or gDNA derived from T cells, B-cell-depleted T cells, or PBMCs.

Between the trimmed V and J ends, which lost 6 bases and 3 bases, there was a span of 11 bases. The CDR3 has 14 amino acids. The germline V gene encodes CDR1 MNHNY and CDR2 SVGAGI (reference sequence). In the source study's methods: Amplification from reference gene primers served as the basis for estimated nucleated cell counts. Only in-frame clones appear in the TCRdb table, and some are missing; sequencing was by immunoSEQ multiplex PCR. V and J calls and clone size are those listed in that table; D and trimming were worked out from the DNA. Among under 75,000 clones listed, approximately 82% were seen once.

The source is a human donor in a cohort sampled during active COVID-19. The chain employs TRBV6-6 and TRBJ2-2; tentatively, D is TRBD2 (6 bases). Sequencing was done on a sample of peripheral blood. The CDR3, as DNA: TGTGCCAGCAGCTGGGACTTGGACACCGGGGAGCTGTTTTTT. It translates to CASSWDLDTGELFF.